Described below is a single TCR beta chain sequence and its context. This sample is part of a study of blood T cell repertoires in COVID-19. Generated by immunoSEQ multiplex PCR, the TCRdb table keeps only in-frame clones and is missing some. The sample consists of about 400,000 clones, just over 85% of them appearing once. The receptor was isolated from a woman between 25 and 40 years old with active or convalescent COVID-19. Sequencing was performed on peripheral blood.

Here the CDR3 DNA reads TGCGCCAGCAAAGCCGGGACAGCTGGAAACACCATATATTTT. Translated, it gives CASKAGTAGNTIYF. The chain carries TRBV10-2 and TRBJ1-3, with 7 nucleotides matching TRBD1. This CDR3 has 14 amino acids. From germline, CDR1 is WSHSY and CDR2 SAAADI. The ends lost 7 bases at V and 2 bases at J; junction bases unmatched: 5.